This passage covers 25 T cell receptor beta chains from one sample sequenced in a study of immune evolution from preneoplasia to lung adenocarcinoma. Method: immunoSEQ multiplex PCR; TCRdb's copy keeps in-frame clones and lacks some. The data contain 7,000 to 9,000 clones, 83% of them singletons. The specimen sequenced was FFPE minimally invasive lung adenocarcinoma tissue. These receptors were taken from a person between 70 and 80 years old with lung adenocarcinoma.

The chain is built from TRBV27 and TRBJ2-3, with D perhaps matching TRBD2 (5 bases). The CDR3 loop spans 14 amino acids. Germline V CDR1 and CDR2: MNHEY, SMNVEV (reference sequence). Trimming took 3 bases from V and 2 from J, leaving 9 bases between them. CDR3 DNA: TGTGCCAGCAGTTTCCGGGGAGCCACAGATACGCAGTATTTT. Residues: CASSFRGATDTQYF.

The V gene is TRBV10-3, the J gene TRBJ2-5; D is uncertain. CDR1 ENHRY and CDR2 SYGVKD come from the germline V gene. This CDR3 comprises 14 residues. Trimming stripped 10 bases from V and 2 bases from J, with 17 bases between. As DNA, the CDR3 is TGTGCCACCAGACCCAGCACACTACAAGAGACCCAGTACTTC. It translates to CATRPSTLQETQYF.

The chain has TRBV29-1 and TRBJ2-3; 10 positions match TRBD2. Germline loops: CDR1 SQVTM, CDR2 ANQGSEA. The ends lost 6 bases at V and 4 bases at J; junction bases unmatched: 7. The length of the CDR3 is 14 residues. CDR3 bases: TGCAGCGTCCAAAGTGGGACTAGCGCAGATACGCAGTATTTT. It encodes CSVQSGTSADTQYF.

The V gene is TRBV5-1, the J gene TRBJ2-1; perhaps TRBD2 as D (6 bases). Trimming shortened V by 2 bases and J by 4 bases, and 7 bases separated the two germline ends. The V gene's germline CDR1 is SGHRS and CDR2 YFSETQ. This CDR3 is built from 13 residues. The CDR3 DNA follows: TGCGCCAGCAGCTTTGGGGGGTACAATGAGCAGTTCTTC. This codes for CASSFGGYNEQFF.

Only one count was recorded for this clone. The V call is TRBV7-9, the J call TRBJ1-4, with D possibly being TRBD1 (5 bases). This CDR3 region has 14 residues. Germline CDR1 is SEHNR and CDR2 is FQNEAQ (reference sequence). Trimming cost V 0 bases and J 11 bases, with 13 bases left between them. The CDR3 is CASSLAGDRVKLFF. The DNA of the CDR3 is TGTGCCAGCAGCTTAGCAGGGGACCGGGTGAAACTGTTTTTT.

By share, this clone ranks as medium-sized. CDR3 nucleotides: TGTGCCAGCAGCTTAGACCCTTCGGGGGGCTACACCTTC. It codes for CASSLDPSGGYTF. This chain joins TRBV11-2 and TRBJ1-2, with D unresolved. CDR1 is SGHAT and CDR2 is FQNNGV in the germline V gene. The V and J ends lost 0 bases and 8 bases respectively, with 10 bases between them. CDR3 size: 13 residues.

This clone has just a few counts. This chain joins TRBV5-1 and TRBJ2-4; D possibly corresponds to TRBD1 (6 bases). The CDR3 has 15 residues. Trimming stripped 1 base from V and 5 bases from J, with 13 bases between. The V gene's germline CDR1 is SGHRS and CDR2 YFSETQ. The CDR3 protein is CASSLTDRTQNIQYF. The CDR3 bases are TGCGCCAGCAGCTTGACGGACAGAACTCAAAACATTCAGTACTTC.

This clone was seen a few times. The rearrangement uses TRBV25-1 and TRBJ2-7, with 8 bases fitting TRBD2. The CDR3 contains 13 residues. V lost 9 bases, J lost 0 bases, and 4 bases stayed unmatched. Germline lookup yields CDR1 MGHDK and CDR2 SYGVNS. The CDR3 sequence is CASSGESSYEQYF. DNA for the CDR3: TGTGCCAGTAGCGGGGAGAGCTCCTACGAGCAGTACTTC.

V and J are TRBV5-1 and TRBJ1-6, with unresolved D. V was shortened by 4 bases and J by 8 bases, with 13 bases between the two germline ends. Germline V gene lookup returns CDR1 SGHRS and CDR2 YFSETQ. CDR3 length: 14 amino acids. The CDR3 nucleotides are TGCGCCAGCAGCCCGGCCAGTACTTATTCACCCCTCCACTTT. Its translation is CASSPASTYSPLHF.

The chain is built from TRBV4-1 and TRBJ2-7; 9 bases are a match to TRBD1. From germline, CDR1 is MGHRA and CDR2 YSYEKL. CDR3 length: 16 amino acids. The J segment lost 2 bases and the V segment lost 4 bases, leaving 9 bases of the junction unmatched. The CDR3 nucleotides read TGCGCCAGCAGCCTCTCCCGGGACAGGGCCCCCTACGAGCAGTACTTC. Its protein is CASSLSRDRAPYEQYF.

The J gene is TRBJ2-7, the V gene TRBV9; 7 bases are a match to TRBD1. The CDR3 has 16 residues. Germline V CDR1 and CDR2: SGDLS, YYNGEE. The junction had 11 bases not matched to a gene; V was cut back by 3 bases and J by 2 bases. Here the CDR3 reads CASSEAPGTATYEQYF. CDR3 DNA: TGTGCCAGCAGCGAGGCACCCGGGACAGCAACCTACGAGCAGTACTTC. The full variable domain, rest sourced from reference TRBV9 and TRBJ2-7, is DSGVTQTPKHLITATGQRVTLRCSPRSGDLSVYWYQQSLDQGLQFLIQYYNGEERAKGNILERFSAQQFPDLHSELNLSSLELGDSALYFCASSEAPGTATYEQYFGPGTRLTVT.

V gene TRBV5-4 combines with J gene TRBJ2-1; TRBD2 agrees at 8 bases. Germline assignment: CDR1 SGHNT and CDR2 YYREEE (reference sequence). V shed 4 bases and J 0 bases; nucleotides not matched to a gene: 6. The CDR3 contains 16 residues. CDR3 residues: CASSARLAFSYNEQFF. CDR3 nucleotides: TGTGCCAGCAGCGCGAGACTAGCGTTCTCCTACAATGAGCAGTTCTTC.

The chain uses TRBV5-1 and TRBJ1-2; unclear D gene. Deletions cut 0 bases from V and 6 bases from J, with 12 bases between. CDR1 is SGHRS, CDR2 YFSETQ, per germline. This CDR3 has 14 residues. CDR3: CASSLDTRGHGYTF. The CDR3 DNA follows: TGCGCCAGCAGCTTGGACACCCGAGGGCATGGCTACACCTTC.

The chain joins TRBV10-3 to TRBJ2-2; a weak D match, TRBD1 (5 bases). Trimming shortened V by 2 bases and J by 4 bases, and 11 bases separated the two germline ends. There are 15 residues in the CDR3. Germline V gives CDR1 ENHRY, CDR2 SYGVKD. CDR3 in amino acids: CAISERQGGTGELFF. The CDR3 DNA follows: TGTGCCATCAGTGAGAGGCAGGGTGGCACCGGGGAGCTGTTTTTT.

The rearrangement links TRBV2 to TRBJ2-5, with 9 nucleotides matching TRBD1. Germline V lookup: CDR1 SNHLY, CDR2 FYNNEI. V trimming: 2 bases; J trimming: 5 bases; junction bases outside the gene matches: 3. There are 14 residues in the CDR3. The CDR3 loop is CASSETGGAETQYF. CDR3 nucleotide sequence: TGTGCCAGCAGTGAAACAGGGGGCGCGGAGACCCAGTACTTC.

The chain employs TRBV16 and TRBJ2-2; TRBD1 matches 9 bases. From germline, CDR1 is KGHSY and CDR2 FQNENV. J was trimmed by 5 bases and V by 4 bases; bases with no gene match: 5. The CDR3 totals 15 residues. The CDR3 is CASSRGDRATGELFF. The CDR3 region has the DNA TGTGCCAGCAGCCGAGGGGACAGGGCTACCGGGGAGCTGTTTTTT.

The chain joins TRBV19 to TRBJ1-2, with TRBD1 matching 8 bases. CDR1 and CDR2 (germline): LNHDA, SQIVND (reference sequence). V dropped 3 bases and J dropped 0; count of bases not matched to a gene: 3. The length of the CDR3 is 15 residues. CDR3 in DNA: TGTGCCAGTAGTATCGGACAGGGAGCTAACTATGGCTACACCTTC. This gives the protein CASSIGQGANYGYTF.

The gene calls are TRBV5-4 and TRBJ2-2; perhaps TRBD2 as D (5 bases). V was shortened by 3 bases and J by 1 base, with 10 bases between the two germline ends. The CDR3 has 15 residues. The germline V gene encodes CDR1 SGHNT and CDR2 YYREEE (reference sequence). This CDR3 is CASSSQRENTGELFF. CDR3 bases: TGTGCCAGCAGCTCGCAACGGGAGAACACCGGGGAGCTGTTTTTT.

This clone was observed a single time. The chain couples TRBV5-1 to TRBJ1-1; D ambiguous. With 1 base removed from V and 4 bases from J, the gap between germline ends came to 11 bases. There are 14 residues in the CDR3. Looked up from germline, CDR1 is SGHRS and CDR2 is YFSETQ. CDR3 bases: TGCGCCAGCAGCTTGCAGGTCAGTTCCACTGAAGCTTTCTTT. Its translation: CASSLQVSSTEAFF.

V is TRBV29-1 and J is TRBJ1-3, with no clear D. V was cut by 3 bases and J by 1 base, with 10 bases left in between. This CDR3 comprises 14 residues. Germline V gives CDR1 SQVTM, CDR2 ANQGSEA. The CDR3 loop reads CSVEKGRSGNTIYF. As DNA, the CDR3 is TGCAGCGTTGAGAAGGGAAGGTCTGGAAACACCATATATTTT.

The CDR3 nucleotides read TGTGCCAGCAGCCGAAGAAGGGAGGGCACCGGGGAGCTGTTTTTT. Residues: CASSRRREGTGELFF. The chain recombines TRBV5-4 with TRBJ2-2; 7 bases line up with TRBD2. The CDR3 contains 15 residues. Losses at the gene ends were 4 bases for V and 4 bases for J; bases not matched to a gene: 7. Germline CDR1 and CDR2: SGHNT and YYREEE (reference sequence).

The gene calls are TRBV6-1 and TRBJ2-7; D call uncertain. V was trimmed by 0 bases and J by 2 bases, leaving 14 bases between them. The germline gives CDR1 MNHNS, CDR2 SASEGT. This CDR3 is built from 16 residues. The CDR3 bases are TGTGCCAGCAGTGAAGCGATAACAGCGACGACCTACGAGCAGTACTTC. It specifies CASSEAITATTYEQYF.

The CDR3 nucleotides read TGTGCCAGCAGTAAAGGGGGTTACGAGCAGTACTTC. This encodes CASSKGGYEQYF. The rearrangement links TRBV27 to TRBJ2-7; possibly TRBD1 for D (6 bases). V was shortened by 5 bases and J by 4 bases, with 9 bases between the two germline ends. The CDR3 contains 12 residues. CDR1 MNHEY and CDR2 SMNVEV come from the germline V gene (reference sequence).

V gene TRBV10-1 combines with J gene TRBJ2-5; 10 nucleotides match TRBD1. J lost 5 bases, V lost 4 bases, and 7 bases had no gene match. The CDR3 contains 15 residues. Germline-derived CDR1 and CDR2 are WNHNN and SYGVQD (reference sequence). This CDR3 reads CASSGRQGALETQYF. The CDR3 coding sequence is TGCGCCAGCAGTGGGAGACAGGGGGCCTTGGAGACCCAGTACTTC.

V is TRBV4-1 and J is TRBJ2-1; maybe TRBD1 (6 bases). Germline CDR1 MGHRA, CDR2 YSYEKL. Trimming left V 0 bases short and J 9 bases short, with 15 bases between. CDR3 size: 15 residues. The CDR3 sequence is CASSQEWGQGGEQFF. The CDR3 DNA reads TGCGCCAGCAGCCAAGAGTGGGGACAAGGGGGTGAGCAGTTCTTC.